Each of the 14 T cell receptor beta chains below was sequenced from the same sample in a study of regulatory T cells in long-lasting Graves disease. Construction of the TCR beta libraries employed iRepertoire HTBI primers in conjunction with Arm-PCR of CDR3 regions. TCRdb re-called the multiplex PCR reads with MiXCR, one entry per CDR3 protein. The table has about 620,000 distinct CDR3 sequences, approximately 15% seen once; the top ten hold roughly 18%. Time point specified: newly diagnosed GD, antithyroid drugs for less than 3 months. RNA isolated from PBMCs was used to make the TCR library. The data were also submitted as part of a second study, on T cells in Graves' hyperthyroidism and ophthalmopathy.

The source was peripheral blood mononuclear cells (PBMCs), collected at new diagnosis, from a patient treated with antithyroid drugs. These receptors originate from a woman in her 30s with Graves disease.

This clonotype was seen more than once but under ten times. V is TRBV20-1 and J is TRBJ2-7, with D tentatively TRBD1 or TRBD2 (5 bases each). Germline V lookup: CDR1 DFQATT, CDR2 SNEGSKA (reference sequence). V lost 8 bases and J 4 bases, leaving 21 bases between the germline ends. The CDR3 is made up of 14 amino acids. The CDR3 reads CSSSPGTGVYEQYF. CDR3 in DNA: TGCAGTTCATCGCCCGGGACCGGGGTGTACGAGCAGTACTTC.

This clonotype was detected only a few times. V is TRBV5-1 and J is TRBJ2-5; 7 positions agree with TRBD1. The V gene end was trimmed by 4 bases and the J gene end by 5 bases; junction bases not matched to a gene: 8. CDR1 SGHRS and CDR2 YFSETQ come from the germline V gene. The CDR3 consists of 14 residues. The CDR3 is CASSEGQTVETQYF. The DNA of the CDR3 is TGCGCCAGCAGCGAGGGACAGACGGTGGAGACCCAGTACTTC. Based on the CDR3 plus reference TRBV5-1 and TRBJ2-5, the full variable domain is KAGVTQTPRYLIKTRGQQVTLSCSPISGHRSVSWYQQTPGQGLQFLFEYFSETQRNKGNFPGRFSGRQFSNSRSEMNVSTLELGDSALYLCASSEGQTVETQYFGPGTRLLVL.

CDR3 amino acids: CASSPPAGSGTEAFF. The CDR3 nucleotides read TGTGCCAGCTCACCACCTGCGGGATCAGGCACTGAAGCTTTCTTT. This chain links TRBV18 with TRBJ1-1; no reliable D call. The V and J ends lost 0 bases and 4 bases respectively, with 12 bases between them. The CDR3 totals 15 residues. CDR1 KGHSH and CDR2 LQKENI come from the germline V gene. Full variable domain (missing parts from reference TRBV18 and TRBJ1-1): NAGVMQNPRHLVRRRGQEARLRCSPMKGHSHVYWYRQLPEEGLKFMVYLQKENIIDESGMPKERFSAEFPKEGPSILRIQQVVRGDSAAYFCASSPPAGSGTEAFFGQGTRLTVV.

This clonotype has a single count. This sequence joins TRBV11-2 and TRBJ2-7, with D uncertain. The CDR3 sequence is 15 residues long. Between the trimmed V and J ends, which lost 5 bases and 2 bases, there was a span of 16 bases. Germline values: CDR1 SGHAT, CDR2 FQNNGV. CDR3 DNA sequence: TGTGCCAGCAGCCGATCTCGTATCCTAACCTACGAGCAGTACTTC. Protein product: CASSRSRILTYEQYF.

A few counts support this clonotype. The V and J genes are TRBV19 and TRBJ1-1, with D unclear. The CDR3 totals 15 residues. Germline V gene sequence: CDR1 LNHDA, CDR2 SQIVND (reference sequence). Between the trimmed V and J ends, which lost 2 bases and 1 base, there was a span of 11 bases. The CDR3 nucleotides are TGTGCCAGTAGTATAAGTGATTTGGAGAACACTGAAGCTTTCTTT. This codes for CASSISDLENTEAFF.

This clonotype showed up many times. The chain recombines TRBV6-1 with TRBJ1-1, with a weak D call TRBD1 (5 bases). This CDR3 is built from 13 residues. V dropped 2 bases and J dropped 6 bases, with 10 bases sitting between them. Germline loops: CDR1 MNHNS, CDR2 SASEGT. CDR3 in DNA: TGTGCCAGCAGTGAACGGGGGATCTCTGAAGCTTTCTTT. Amino acids: CASSERGISEAFF.

This clonotype has a count of ten or more. The chain employs TRBV7-9 and TRBJ1-2; D might be TRBD1 (5 bases). Germline lookup yields CDR1 SEHNR and CDR2 FQNEAQ (reference sequence). V gave up 5 bases and J gave up 4 bases, with 11 bases separating them. This CDR3 is 13 amino acids long. CDR3 DNA: TGTGCCAGCAGCGCCGCTACAGGCTATGGCTACACCTTC. Protein product: CASSAATGYGYTF.

A note on this clonotype: A read error may be the cause here, since a much bigger clone is one base away. J is TRBJ1-5 and V is TRBV30; no clear D gene. The CDR3 length is 12 residues. The germline V gene has CDR1 GTSNPN and CDR2 SVGIG (reference sequence). In nucleotides, the CDR3 is TGTTCCTGGAGTGTATTTGCCCGGCCCCAGCATTTT. It translates to CSWSVFARPQHF.

Many counts were recorded for this clonotype. The V call is TRBV7-2, the J call TRBJ2-1; D assignment may be TRBD1 or TRBD2 (5 bases each). The CDR3 spans 14 residues. Germline V gene lookup returns CDR1 SGHTA and CDR2 FQGNSA. V lost 5 bases to trimming and J lost 3 bases, with 11 bases between them. DNA for the CDR3: TGTGCCAGCAGCCTTATGGGGGACTACAATGAGCAGTTCTTC. Translation gives CASSLMGDYNEQFF.

This clonotype came up a few times. The rearrangement links TRBV4-1 to TRBJ2-1, with TRBD2 as a possible D gene (6 bases). The germline V and J ends were trimmed by 0 bases and 9 bases, with 18 bases remaining between them. This CDR3 region has 16 residues. The germline CDR1 and CDR2 sequences are MGHRA and YSYEKL. Written as DNA, the CDR3 is TGCGCCAGCAGCCAAGAGGCGAGCGGGTGGGGGGTTGAGCAGTTCTTC. Translation gives CASSQEASGWGVEQFF.

The chain couples TRBV20-1 to TRBJ2-3, with TRBD1 matching 8 bases. Trimming at V came to 0 bases and at J to 5 bases, leaving 16 bases not matched to a gene. Per the germline V gene, CDR1 is DFQATT and CDR2 is SNEGSKA (reference sequence). The CDR3 consists of 18 residues. DNA for the CDR3: TGCAGTGCTAGAGATAGGTTAACCTGGACAGGGTCGCAAGATACGCAGTATTTT. Protein: CSARDRLTWTGSQDTQYF.

The genes are TRBV6-2 or TRBV6-3 and TRBJ2-7; D gene unclear. The V end lost 5 bases, the J end lost 0 bases, and 14 bases lay between the germline ends. The germline V gene has CDR1 MNHEY and CDR2 SVGEGT. CDR3 size: 15 residues. CDR3 coding DNA: TGTGCCAGCAGTGAAGTCTTGGGCAGCTCCTACGAGCAGTACTTC. As protein: CASSEVLGSSYEQYF.

The chain combines TRBV3-1 with TRBJ2-7, with D possibly being TRBD1 or TRBD2 (5 bases each). Trimming cost V 7 bases and J 3 bases, with 16 bases left between them. Per the germline V gene, CDR1 is LGHDT and CDR2 is YNNKEL (reference sequence). The CDR3 covers 14 residues. The CDR3 DNA sequence: TGTGCCAGCACAAAGGGGAGCGCCAACTACGAGCAGTACTTC. It specifies CASTKGSANYEQYF.

The genes are TRBV28 and TRBJ1-5, with 11 bases that match TRBD1. Germline assignment: CDR1 MDHEN and CDR2 SYDVKM. This CDR3 is 16 amino acids long. With V trimmed by 6 bases and J by 4 bases, 8 bases remained unmatched. The CDR3 here is CASRSWDRGRNQPQHF. Here the CDR3 DNA reads TGTGCCAGCAGAAGCTGGGACAGGGGGAGGAATCAGCCCCAGCATTTT.